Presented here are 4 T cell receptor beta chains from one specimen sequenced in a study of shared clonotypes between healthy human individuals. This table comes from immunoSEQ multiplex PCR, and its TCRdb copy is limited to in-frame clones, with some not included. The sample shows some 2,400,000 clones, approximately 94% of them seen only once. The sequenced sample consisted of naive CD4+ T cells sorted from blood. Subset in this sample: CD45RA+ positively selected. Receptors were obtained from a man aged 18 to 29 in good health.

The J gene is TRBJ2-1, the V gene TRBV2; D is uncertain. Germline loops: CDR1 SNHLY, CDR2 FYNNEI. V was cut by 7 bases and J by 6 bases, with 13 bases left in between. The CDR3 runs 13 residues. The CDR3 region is CASNQEWGNEQFF. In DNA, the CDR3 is TGTGCCAGCAACCAGGAGTGGGGCAATGAGCAGTTCTTC. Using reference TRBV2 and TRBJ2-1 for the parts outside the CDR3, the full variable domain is EPEVTQTPSHQVTQMGQEVILRCVPISNHLYFYWYRQILGQKVEFLVSFYNNEISEKSEIFDDQFSVERPDGSNFTLKIRSTKLEDSAMYFCASNQEWGNEQFFGPGTRLTVL.

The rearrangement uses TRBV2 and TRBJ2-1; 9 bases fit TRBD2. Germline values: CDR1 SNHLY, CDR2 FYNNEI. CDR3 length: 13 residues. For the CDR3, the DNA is TGTGCTTCCCCAGCGGGGGGCCACAGGGAGCAGTTCTTC. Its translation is CASPAGGHREQFF.

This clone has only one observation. CDR3 residues: CASSRGAEQYF. The CDR3 DNA follows: TGTGCCAGTAGTAGAGGGGCCGAGCAGTACTTC. V and J are TRBV19 and TRBJ2-7; D assignment may be TRBD1 or TRBD2 (5 bases each). Germline V gene data show CDR1 as LNHDA and CDR2 as SQIVND (reference sequence). The V end was cut by 4 bases, the J end by 6 bases, with 7 bases between. The CDR3 has 11 residues.

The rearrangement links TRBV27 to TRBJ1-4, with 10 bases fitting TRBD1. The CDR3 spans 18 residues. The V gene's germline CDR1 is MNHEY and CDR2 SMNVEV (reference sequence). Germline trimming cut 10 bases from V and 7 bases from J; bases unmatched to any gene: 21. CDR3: CANRSTRGQGRVSEKLFF. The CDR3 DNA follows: TGTGCCAACAGATCAACCCGGGGACAGGGGAGGGTGAGTGAAAAACTGTTTTTT.